The 19 T cell receptor beta chains below all came from one sample that was sequenced in a study of cytomegalovirus exposure and HLA in healthy donors (dated by TCRdb to about 2017). Receptors were amplified or captured by the immunoSEQ multiplex PCR assay. Imported from immuneACCESS, the table was reduced by TCRdb to in-frame sequences with V and J called. These copies leave out some clones; in studies compared against another copy, an unresolved V gene accounts for under half, and the cause of the remainder is not known. The sample table holds 110,000 or so clones, of which roughly 90% were seen once. The top ten clonotypes cover 2% to 2.5% of the sample. Sequencing was carried out using PBMCs. These receptor sequences come from a woman younger than 30 in good health and CMV-seronegative.

V and J are TRBV4-3 and TRBJ2-7, with TRBD1 as a possible D gene (6 bases). Germline loops: CDR1 LGHNA, CDR2 YSLEER. V was trimmed by 0 bases and J by 4 bases, leaving 13 bases between them. CDR3 length equals 15 residues. The CDR3 sequence: CASSQDSGRGYEQYF. The CDR3 coding sequence is TGCGCCAGCAGCCAAGATAGTGGCAGGGGTTACGAGCAGTACTTC.

The genes are TRBV7-9 and TRBJ2-1; 10 positions match TRBD2. V gave up 4 bases and J gave up 7 bases; unmatched junction bases: 4. The germline V gene has CDR1 SEHNR and CDR2 FQNEAQ (reference sequence). The CDR3 contains 14 residues. CDR3 in amino acids: CASSSSSGGNEQFF. For the CDR3, the DNA is TGTGCCAGCAGCTCGTCTAGCGGGGGTAATGAGCAGTTCTTC.

The chain has TRBV5-1 and TRBJ1-1, with 8 bases fitting TRBD1. The CDR3 spans 15 residues. Trimming removed 3 bases from V and 5 bases from J; junction bases left unmatched: 9. Germline assignment: CDR1 SGHRS and CDR2 YFSETQ. CDR3 coding DNA: TGCGCCAGCAGCTCGACAGGGGCCGTTGGGACTGAAGCTTTCTTT. This translates into CASSSTGAVGTEAFF.

This clone is a singleton in its sample. This chain joins TRBV5-4 and TRBJ2-3, with TRBD2 matching over 7 bases. This CDR3 spans 15 amino acids. V lost 3 bases, J lost 2 bases, and 6 bases stayed unmatched. CDR1 SGHNT and CDR2 YYREEE come from the germline V gene (reference sequence). The CDR3 DNA follows: TGTGCCAGCAGCTCTAGCGGTTCCCACACAGATACGCAGTATTTT. It translates to CASSSSGSHTDTQYF.

This chain links TRBV19 with TRBJ1-3; D not resolved. Germline-derived CDR1 and CDR2 are LNHDA and SQIVND (reference sequence). Trimming cost V 7 bases and J 3 bases, with 10 bases left between them. This CDR3 is 13 amino acids long. CDR3 coding DNA: TGTGCCAGTAACTCAGGACTTGGAAACACCATATATTTT. Amino acids: CASNSGLGNTIYF.

The V gene is TRBV9, the J gene TRBJ2-5; unclear D gene. V was cut by 0 bases and J by 2 bases, with 5 bases left in between. CDR3 length: 13 residues. Germline V CDR1 and CDR2: SGDLS, YYNGEE. CDR3 region: CASSVVSQETQYF. DNA for the CDR3: TGTGCCAGCAGCGTAGTTTCACAAGAGACCCAGTACTTC.

This chain joins TRBV6-4 and TRBJ1-1, with 9 bases matching TRBD1. The CDR3 length is 12 residues. The germline V gene has CDR1 MRHNA and CDR2 SNTAGT. Trimming cost V 2 bases and J 11 bases; bases outside gene matches: 3. CDR3 sequence: CASSDRTGVAFF. In DNA form, the CDR3 reads TGTGCCAGCAGTGACAGGACAGGGGTTGCTTTCTTT.

The V and J genes are TRBV28 and TRBJ1-2, with 12 bases lining up with TRBD1. CDR3 size: 19 residues. V was clipped by 1 base and J by 7 bases; unmatched bases: 16. CDR1 is MDHEN and CDR2 is SYDVKM in the germline V gene. For the CDR3, the DNA is TGTGCCAGCAGTTTATCTTACGCCGGGACAGGGGGCGCCGGTCGTGGCTACACCTTC. As protein: CASSLSYAGTGGAGRGYTF.

Worth noting for this clone: Other DNA sequences in the same sample also yield this CDR3. The chain combines TRBV30 with TRBJ2-5; possible D gene TRBD2, 7 bases. Trimming removed 5 bases at V and 4 bases at J, with 14 bases between. The germline V gene encodes CDR1 GTSNPN and CDR2 SVGIG (reference sequence). This CDR3 has 13 residues. CDR3: CAWVGGRVETQYF. CDR3 bases: TGTGCCTGGGTCGGGGGGCGTGTAGAGACCCAGTACTTC.

The J gene is TRBJ1-2, the V gene TRBV9; no clear D gene. CDR3 length: 15 amino acids. The ends were cut back, 2 bases at V and 6 bases at J, with 17 bases in the middle. The germline gives CDR1 SGDLS, CDR2 YYNGEE. In DNA form, the CDR3 reads TGTGCCAGCAGCGTCGGACTGGGAGAACCGAATGGCTACACCTTC. Translated, it gives CASSVGLGEPNGYTF.

The chain is built from TRBV15 and TRBJ2-1, with 8 bases fitting TRBD2. The CDR3 extends over 19 amino acids. Trimming at V came to 0 bases and at J to 5 bases, leaving 15 bases not matched to a gene. Germline V lookup: CDR1 LNHNV, CDR2 YYDKDF (reference sequence). The CDR3 nucleotides read TGTGCCACCAGCAGAGATCTTAGACACTGGGCTAGCGGGCACAATGAGCAGTTCTTC. Encoded protein: CATSRDLRHWASGHNEQFF.

Only one count was recorded for this clone. The chain joins TRBV7-2 to TRBJ2-3; D may be TRBD2 (6 bases). The V and J ends lost 0 bases and 4 bases respectively, with 14 bases between them. The CDR3 sequence is 16 residues long. Germline CDR1 reads SGHTA; CDR2 reads FQGNSA. The CDR3 sequence: CASSLARDSPPDTQYF. DNA for the CDR3: TGTGCCAGCAGCTTAGCGCGGGACTCCCCCCCAGATACGCAGTATTTT. The full variable domain, with the rest looked up from reference TRBV7-2 and TRBJ2-3, is GAGVSQSPSNKVTEKGKDVELRCDPISGHTALYWYRQSLGQGLEFLIYFQGNSAPDKSGLPSDRFSAERTGGSVSTLTIQRTQQEDSAVYLCASSLARDSPPDTQYFGPGTRLTVL.

V usage is TRBV7-9 and J usage is TRBJ1-4; D is undetermined. This CDR3 is built from 14 residues. The germline gives CDR1 SEHNR, CDR2 FQNEAQ (reference sequence). Trimming shortened V by 7 bases and J by 4 bases, and 13 bases separated the two germline ends. CDR3 sequence (DNA): TGTGCCAGCACCTATCTGGGCATTAATGAAAAACTGTTTTTT. The encoded protein is CASTYLGINEKLFF.

This clone was seen a handful of times. V gene TRBV6-1 combines with J gene TRBJ2-7, with a weak D call TRBD1 (5 bases). In germline, CDR1 is MNHNS, CDR2 SASEGT. V lost 6 bases, J lost 4 bases, and 10 bases lay in between. The CDR3 spans 12 residues. DNA for the CDR3: TGTGCCAGCAGCTTGACAGATTACGAGCAGTACTTC. Translated: CASSLTDYEQYF.

This chain connects TRBV7-9 to TRBJ1-1, with D maybe TRBD1 (5 bases). The germline V gene encodes CDR1 SEHNR and CDR2 FQNEAQ (reference sequence). V shed 1 base and J shed 4 bases, with 19 bases lying between them. The CDR3 consists of 17 residues. In nucleotides, the CDR3 is TGTGCCAGCAGCTTAGTGGGGTTGAGGGGAGGAGGCACTGAAGCTTTCTTT. Protein: CASSLVGLRGGGTEAFF.

The chain employs TRBV4-3 and TRBJ2-1, with a possible D match to TRBD1 (6 bases). This CDR3 comprises 17 residues. Looked up from germline, CDR1 is LGHNA and CDR2 is YSLEER. V lost 0 bases to trimming and J lost 8 bases, with 20 bases between them. The CDR3 coding sequence is TGCGCCAGCAGCCAAGAAATTAACAGGGTCTGGTCGGATGAGCAGTTCTTC. Its protein is CASSQEINRVWSDEQFF.

This sequence joins TRBV7-9 and TRBJ1-5, with TRBD1 identical over 9 bases. The CDR3 totals 16 residues. Germline loops: CDR1 SEHNR, CDR2 FQNEAQ (reference sequence). The trim removed 2 bases at V and 6 bases at J, leaving 8 bases unmatched. CDR3 sequence (DNA): TGTGCCAGCAGCTTATGGACAGGGGCTGAGAGTCAGCCCCAGCATTTT. The encoded protein is CASSLWTGAESQPQHF.

The chain recombines TRBV11-2 with TRBJ2-1; the D is unclear. The CDR3 length is 11 residues. Per the germline V gene, CDR1 is SGHAT and CDR2 is FQNNGV. V was pared by 5 bases and J by 5 bases, with 4 bases between. CDR3 residues: CASSLNNEQFF. Here the CDR3 DNA reads TGTGCCAGCAGCCTAAACAATGAGCAGTTCTTC.

The chain has TRBV5-1 and TRBJ2-7, with TRBD2 matching 8 bases. The V gene end was trimmed by 5 bases and the J gene end by 2 bases; junction bases not matched to a gene: 6. The CDR3 is 14 amino acids. From germline, CDR1 is SGHRS and CDR2 YFSETQ. The CDR3 spells CASSPPGGAYEQYF. The CDR3 bases are TGCGCCAGCAGTCCACCGGGAGGGGCCTACGAGCAGTACTTC. The whole variable domain, filled in from reference TRBV5-1 and TRBJ2-7, reads KAGVTQTPRYLIKTRGQQVTLSCSPISGHRSVSWYQQTPGQGLQFLFEYFSETQRNKGNFPGRFSGRQFSNSRSEMNVSTLELGDSALYLCASSPPGGAYEQYFGPGTRLTVT.